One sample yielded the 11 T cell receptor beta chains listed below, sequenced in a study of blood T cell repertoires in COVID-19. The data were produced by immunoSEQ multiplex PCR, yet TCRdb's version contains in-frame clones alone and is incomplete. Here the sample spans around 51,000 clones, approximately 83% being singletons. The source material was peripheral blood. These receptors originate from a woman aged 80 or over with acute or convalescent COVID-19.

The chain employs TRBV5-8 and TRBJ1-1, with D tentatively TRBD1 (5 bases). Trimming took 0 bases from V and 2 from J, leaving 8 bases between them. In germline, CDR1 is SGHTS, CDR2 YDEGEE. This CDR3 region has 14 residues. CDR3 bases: TGTGCCAGCAGCTTGGAAGGGGAAAACACTGAAGCTTTCTTT. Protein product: CASSLEGENTEAFF.

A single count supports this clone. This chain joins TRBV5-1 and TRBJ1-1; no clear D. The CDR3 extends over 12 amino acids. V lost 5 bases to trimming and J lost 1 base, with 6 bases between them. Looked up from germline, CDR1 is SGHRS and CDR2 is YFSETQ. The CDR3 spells CASRAGNTEAFF. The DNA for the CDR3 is TGCGCCAGCAGGGCAGGGAACACTGAAGCTTTCTTT.

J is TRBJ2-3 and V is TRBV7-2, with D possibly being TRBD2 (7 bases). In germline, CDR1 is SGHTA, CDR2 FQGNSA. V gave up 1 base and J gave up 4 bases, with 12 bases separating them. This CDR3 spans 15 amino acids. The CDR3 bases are TGTGCCAGCAGCTTAGTATCGGGGGGCCCAGATACGCAGTATTTT. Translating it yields CASSLVSGGPDTQYF.

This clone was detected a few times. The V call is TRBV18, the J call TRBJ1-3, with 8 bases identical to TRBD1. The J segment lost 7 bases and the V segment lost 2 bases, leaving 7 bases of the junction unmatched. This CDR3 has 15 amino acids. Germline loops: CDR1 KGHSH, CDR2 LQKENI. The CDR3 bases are TGTGCCAGCTCACCAGAAACAGGGGGAAGGAACACCATATATTTT. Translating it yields CASSPETGGRNTIYF.

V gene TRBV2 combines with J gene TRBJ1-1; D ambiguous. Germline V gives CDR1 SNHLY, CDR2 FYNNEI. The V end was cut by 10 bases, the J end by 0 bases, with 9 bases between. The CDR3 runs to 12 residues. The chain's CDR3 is CATGGLNTEAFF. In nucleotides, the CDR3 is TGTGCCACCGGAGGGCTGAACACTGAAGCTTTCTTT.

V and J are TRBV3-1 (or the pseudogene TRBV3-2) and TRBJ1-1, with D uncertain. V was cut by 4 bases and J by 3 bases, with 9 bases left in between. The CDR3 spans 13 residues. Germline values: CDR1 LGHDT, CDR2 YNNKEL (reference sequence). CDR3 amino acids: CASSPARYTEAFF. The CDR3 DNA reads TGTGCCAGCAGCCCCGCCAGGTACACTGAAGCTTTCTTT.

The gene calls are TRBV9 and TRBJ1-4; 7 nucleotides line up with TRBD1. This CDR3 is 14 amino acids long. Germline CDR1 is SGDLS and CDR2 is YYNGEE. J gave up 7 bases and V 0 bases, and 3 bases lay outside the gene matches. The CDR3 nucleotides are TGTGCCAGCAGCGTAGACAGGGGAGGTGAAAAACTGTTTTTT. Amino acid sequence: CASSVDRGGEKLFF.

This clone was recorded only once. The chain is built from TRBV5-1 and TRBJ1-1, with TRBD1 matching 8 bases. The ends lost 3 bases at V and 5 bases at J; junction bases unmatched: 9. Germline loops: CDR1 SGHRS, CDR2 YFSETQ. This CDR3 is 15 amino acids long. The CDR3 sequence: CASSYQAQGETEAFF. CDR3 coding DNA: TGCGCCAGCAGCTACCAAGCACAGGGGGAGACTGAAGCTTTCTTT.

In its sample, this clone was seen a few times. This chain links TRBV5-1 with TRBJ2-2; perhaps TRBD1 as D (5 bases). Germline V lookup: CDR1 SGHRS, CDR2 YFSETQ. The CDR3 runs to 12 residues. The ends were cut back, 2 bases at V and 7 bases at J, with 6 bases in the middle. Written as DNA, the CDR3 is TGCGCCAGCAGCTTAGGGGACGGGGAGCTGTTTTTT. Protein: CASSLGDGELFF.

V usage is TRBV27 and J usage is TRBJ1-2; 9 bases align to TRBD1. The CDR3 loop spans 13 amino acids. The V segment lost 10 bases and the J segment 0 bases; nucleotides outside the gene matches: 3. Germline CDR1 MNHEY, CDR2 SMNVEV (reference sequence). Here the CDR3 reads CATRDRANYGYTF. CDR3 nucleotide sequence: TGTGCCACAAGGGACAGGGCTAACTATGGCTACACCTTC.

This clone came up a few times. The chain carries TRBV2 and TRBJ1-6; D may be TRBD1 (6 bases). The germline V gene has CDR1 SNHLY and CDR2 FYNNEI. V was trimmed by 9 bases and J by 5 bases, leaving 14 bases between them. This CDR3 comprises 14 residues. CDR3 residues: CARKAGADNSPLHF. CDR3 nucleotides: TGTGCCAGGAAGGCGGGGGCGGATAATTCACCCCTCCACTTT. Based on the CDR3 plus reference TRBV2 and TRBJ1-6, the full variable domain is EPEVTQTPSHQVTQMGQEVILRCVPISNHLYFYWYRQILGQKVEFLVSFYNNEISEKSEIFDDQFSVERPDGSNFTLKIRSTKLEDSAMYFCARKAGADNSPLHFGNGTRLTVT.